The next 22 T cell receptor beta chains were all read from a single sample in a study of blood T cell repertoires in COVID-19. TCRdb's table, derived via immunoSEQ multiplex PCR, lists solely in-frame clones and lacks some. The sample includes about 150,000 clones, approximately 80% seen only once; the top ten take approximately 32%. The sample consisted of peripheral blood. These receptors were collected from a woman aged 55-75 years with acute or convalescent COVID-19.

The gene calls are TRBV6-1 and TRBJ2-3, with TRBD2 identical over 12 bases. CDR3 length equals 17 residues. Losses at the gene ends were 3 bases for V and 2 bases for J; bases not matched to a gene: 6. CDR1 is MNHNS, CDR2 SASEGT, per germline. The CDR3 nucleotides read TGTGCCAGCAGTGACCCCGGACTAGCGGGACACACAGATACGCAGTATTTT. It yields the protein CASSDPGLAGHTDTQYF.

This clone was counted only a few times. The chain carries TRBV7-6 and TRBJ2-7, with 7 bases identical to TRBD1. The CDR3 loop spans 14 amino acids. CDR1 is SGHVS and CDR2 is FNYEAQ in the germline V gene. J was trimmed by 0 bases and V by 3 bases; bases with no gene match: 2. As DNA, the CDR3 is TGTGCCAGCAGCTTGACAGGGTTCTCCTACGAGCAGTACTTC. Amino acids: CASSLTGFSYEQYF.

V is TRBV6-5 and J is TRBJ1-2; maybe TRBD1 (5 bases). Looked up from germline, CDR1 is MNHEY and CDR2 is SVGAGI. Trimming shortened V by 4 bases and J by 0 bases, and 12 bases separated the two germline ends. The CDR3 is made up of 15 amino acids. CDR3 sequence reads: CASSSTTDANYGYTF. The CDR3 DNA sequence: TGTGCCAGCAGTTCCACGACAGACGCTAACTATGGCTACACCTTC.

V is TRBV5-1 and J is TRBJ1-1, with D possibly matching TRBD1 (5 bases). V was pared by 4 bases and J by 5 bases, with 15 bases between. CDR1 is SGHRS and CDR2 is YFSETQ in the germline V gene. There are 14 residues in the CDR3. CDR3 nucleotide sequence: TGCGCCAGCAGCGGCGGGGACTTAGGTACTGAAGCTTTCTTT. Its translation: CASSGGDLGTEAFF.

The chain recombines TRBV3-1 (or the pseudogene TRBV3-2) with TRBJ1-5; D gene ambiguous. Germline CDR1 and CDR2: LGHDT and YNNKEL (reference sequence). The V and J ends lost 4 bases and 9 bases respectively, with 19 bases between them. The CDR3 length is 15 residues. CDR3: CASSPRGTREWPQHF. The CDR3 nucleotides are TGTGCCAGCAGCCCAAGAGGAACCAGAGAGTGGCCCCAGCATTTT.

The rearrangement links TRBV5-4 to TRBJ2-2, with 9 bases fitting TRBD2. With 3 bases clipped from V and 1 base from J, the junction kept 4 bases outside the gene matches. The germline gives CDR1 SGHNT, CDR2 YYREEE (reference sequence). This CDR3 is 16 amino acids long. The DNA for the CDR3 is TGTGCCAGCAGCTCCCTACTAGCGGGGAACACCGGGGAGCTGTTTTTT. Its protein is CASSSLLAGNTGELFF.

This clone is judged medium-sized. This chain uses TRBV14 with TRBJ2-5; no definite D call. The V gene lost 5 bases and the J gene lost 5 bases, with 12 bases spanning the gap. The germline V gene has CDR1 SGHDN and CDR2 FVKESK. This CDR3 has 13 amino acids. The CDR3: CASSLRPRETQYF. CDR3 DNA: TGTGCCAGCAGCTTGAGGCCTCGGGAGACCCAGTACTTC.

CDR3 nucleotide sequence: TGTGCCAGCAGAATCGGGAGAACGAACACTGAAGCTTTCTTT. As protein: CASRIGRTNTEAFF. The J gene is TRBJ1-1, the V gene TRBV6-5; D gene unclear. V was shortened by 6 bases and J by 1 base, with 12 bases between the two germline ends. CDR3 length: 14 amino acids. CDR1 MNHEY and CDR2 SVGAGI come from the germline V gene.

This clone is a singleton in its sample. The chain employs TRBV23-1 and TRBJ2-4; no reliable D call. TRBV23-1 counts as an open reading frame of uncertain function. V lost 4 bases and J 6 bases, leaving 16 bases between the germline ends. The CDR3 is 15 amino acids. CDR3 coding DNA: TGCGCCAGCAGTCCCCCGGTCGTTCCTGGAAACATTCAGTACTTC. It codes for CASSPPVVPGNIQYF.

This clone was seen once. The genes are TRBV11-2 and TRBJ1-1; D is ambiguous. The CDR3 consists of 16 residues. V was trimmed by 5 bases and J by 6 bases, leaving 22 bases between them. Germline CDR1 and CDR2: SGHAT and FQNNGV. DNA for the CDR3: TGTGCCAGCAGCCCAGTGGGGAGCCTGATAAGGGCTGAAGCTTTCTTT. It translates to CASSPVGSLIRAEAFF.

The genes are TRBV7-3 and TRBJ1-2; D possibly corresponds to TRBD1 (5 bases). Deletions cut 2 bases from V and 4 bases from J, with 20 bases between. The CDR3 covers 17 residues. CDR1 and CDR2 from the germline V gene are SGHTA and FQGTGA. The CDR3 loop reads CASSLVFPKHQGYGYTF. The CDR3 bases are TGTGCCAGCAGCTTAGTTTTCCCCAAACACCAGGGCTATGGCTACACCTTC.

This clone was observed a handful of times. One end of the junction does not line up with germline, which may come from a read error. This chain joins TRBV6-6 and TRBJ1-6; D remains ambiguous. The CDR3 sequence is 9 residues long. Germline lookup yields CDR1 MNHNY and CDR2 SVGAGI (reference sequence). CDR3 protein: CASSPPVSF. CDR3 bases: TGTGCCAGCAGCCCGCCGGTGTCTTTT.

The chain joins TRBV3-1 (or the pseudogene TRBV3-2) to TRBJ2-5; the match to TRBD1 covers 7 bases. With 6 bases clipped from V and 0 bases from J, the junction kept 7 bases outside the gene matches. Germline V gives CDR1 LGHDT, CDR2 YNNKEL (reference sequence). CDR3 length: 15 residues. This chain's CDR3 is CASRMGQTYQETQYF. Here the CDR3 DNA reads TGTGCCAGCAGAATGGGACAGACCTACCAAGAGACCCAGTACTTC.

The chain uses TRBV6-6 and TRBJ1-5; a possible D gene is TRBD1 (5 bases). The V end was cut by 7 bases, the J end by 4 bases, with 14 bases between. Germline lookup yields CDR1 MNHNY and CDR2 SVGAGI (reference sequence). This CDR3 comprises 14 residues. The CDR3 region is CASTFGAGNQPQHF. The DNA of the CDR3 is TGTGCCAGCACCTTTGGGGCAGGAAATCAGCCCCAGCATTTT.

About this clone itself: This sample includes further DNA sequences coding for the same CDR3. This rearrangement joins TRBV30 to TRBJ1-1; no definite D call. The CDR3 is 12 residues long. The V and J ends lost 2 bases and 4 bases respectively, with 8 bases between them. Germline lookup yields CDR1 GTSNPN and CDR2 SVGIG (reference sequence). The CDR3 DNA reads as TGTGCCTGGAGTCGGCGGGGCACTGAAGCTTTCTTT. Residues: CAWSRRGTEAFF.

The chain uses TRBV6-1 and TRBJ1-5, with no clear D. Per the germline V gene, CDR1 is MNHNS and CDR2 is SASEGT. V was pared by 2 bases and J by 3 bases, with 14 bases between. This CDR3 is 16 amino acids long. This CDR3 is CASSEITGSFNQPQHF. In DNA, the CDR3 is TGTGCCAGCAGTGAAATTACGGGGTCCTTCAATCAGCCCCAGCATTTT.

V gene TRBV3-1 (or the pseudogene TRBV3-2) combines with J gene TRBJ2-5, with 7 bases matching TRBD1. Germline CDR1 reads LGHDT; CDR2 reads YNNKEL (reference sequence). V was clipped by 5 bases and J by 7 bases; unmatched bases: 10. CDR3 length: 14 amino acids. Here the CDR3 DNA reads TGTGCCAGCAGCTTAGGGGGCGAGCGTGTGACCCAGTACTTC. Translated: CASSLGGERVTQYF.

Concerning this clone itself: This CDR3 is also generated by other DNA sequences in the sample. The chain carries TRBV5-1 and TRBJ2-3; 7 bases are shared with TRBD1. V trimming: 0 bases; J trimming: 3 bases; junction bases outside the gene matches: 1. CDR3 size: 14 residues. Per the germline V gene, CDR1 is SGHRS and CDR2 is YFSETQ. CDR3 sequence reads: CASSLDRGTDTQYF. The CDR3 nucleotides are TGCGCCAGCAGCTTGGACAGGGGTACAGATACGCAGTATTTT.

CDR3 protein: CASSVIPQGHQPQHF. The CDR3 DNA follows: TGTGCCAGCAGCGTAATCCCACAGGGCCATCAGCCCCAGCATTTT. The V call is TRBV9, the J call TRBJ1-5; tentative D call: TRBD1 (6 bases). The germline V gene encodes CDR1 SGDLS and CDR2 YYNGEE. V lost 1 base and J lost 5, with 13 bases in between. This CDR3 has 15 residues.

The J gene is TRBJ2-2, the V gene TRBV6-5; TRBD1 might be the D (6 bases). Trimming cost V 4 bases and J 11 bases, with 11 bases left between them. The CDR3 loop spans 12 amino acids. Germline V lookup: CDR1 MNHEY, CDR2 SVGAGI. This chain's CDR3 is CASSSQGGELFF. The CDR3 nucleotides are TGTGCCAGCAGTTCACAGGGTGGCGAGCTGTTTTTT.

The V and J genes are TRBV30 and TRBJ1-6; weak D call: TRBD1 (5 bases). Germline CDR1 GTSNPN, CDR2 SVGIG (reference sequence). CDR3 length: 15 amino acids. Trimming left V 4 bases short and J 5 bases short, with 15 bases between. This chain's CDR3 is CAWIRRGINNSPLHF. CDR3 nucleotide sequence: TGTGCCTGGATTAGGAGGGGAATTAATAATTCACCCCTCCACTTT.

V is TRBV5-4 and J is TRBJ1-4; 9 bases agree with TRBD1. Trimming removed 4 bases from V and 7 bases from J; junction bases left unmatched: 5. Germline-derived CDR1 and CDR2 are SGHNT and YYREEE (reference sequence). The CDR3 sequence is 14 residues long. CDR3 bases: TGTGCCAGCAGCGCGGGACAGGGACCTGAAAAACTGTTTTTT. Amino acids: CASSAGQGPEKLFF.